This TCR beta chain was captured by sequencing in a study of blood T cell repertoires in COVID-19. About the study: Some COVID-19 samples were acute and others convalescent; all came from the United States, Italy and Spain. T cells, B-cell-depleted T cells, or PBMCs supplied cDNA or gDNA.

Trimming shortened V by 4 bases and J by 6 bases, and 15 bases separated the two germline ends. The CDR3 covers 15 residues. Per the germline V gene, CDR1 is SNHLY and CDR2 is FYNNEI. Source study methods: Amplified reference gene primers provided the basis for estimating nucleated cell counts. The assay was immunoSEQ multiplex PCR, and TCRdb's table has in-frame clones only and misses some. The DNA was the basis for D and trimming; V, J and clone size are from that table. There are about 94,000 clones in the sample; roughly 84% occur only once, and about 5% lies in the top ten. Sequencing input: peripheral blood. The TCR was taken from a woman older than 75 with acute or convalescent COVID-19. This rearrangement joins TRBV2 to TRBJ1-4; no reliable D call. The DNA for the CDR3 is TGTGCCAGCAGTGTTGGAGGGAGCCCCGATGAAAAACTGTTTTTT. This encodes CASSVGGSPDEKLFF.